This section outlines one T cell receptor beta chain sequence together with its context. Antigen: not known. Germline trimming cut 4 bases from V and 2 bases from J; bases unmatched to any gene: 3. The CDR3 consists of 14 residues. Germline loops: CDR1 SGHRS, CDR2 YFSETQ. The sample belongs to a study of cytomegalovirus exposure and HLA in healthy donors. Turning to the study itself: Prior work identified 95 million to 120 million unique TCR beta sequences in approximately 200 million T cells.

Primers for the PCR totalled 60 Vbeta and 13 Jbeta. Sequenced by immunoSEQ multiplex PCR; TCRdb stores in-frame clones only, minus some. This table has about 96,000 clones, under 65% appearing once. Healthy bone marrow donors made up the cohort. Study findings and constraints: Accurate predictions that matched the HLA-A and HLA-B alleles of most subjects were reportedly made from TCR beta sequences. Associated with cytomegalovirus, according to the listing, were around 160 TCR beta chains.

This TCR was recovered from a man between 60 and 70 years old in good health and CMV-seronegative. The V and J genes are TRBV5-1 and TRBJ2-3; 8 bases map to TRBD1. The sequenced sample was PBMCs. CDR3 nucleotides: TGCGCCAGCAGCCAGGGACAGGACACAGATACGCAGTATTTT. Protein: CASSQGQDTDTQYF.